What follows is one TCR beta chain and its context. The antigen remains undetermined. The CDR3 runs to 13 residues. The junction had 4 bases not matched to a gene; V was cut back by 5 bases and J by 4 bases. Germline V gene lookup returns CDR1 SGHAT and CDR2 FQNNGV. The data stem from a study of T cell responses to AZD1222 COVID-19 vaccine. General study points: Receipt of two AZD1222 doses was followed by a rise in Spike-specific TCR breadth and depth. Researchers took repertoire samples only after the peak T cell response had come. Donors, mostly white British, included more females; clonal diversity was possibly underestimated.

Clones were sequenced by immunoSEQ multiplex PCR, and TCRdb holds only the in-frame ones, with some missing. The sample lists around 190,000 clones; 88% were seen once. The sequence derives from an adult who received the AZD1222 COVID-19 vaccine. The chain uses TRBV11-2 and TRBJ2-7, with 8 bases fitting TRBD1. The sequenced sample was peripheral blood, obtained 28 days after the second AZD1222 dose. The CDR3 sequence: CASSRDRIYEQYF. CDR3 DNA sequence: TGTGCCAGCAGCCGGGACAGGATTTACGAGCAGTACTTC.